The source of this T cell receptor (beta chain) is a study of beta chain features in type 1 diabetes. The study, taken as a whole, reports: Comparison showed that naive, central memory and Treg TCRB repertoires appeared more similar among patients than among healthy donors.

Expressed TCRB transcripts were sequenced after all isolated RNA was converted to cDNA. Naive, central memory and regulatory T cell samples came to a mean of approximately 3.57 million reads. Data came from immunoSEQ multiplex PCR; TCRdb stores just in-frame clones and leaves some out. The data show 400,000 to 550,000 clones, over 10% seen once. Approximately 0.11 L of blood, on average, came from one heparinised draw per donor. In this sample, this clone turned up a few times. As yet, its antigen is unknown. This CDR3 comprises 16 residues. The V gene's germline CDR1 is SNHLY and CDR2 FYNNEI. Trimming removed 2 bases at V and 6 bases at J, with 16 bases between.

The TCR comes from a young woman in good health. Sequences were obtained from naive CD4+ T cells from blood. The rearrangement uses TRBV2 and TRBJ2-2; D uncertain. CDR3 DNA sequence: TGTGCCAGCAGTGAATGGATAGATCCCAACGCCGGGGAGCTGTTTTTT. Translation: CASSEWIDPNAGELFF.